The next 4 T cell receptor beta chains were all read from a single sample in a study of long-term antiretroviral therapy in people with HIV. Researchers report immunoSEQ v3.0 was run at survey level. The repertoire was sequenced with immunoSEQ multiplex PCR; TCRdb's copy has only in-frame clones and lacks some. The sample has just over 20,000 clones; approximately 82% are singletons. Sequenced material: unsorted PBMCs, taken 0.5 years after starting antiretroviral therapy. The receptors here all came from a man between 18 and 29 years old with HIV.

The gene calls are TRBV2 and TRBJ2-1; either TRBD1 or TRBD2 may supply D (5 bases each). The CDR3 length is 12 residues. Trimming shortened V by 8 bases and J by 3 bases, and 8 bases separated the two germline ends. Germline loops: CDR1 SNHLY, CDR2 FYNNEI. Here the CDR3 reads CASGGDYNEQFF. CDR3 nucleotide sequence: TGTGCCAGCGGGGGTGACTACAATGAGCAGTTCTTC.

CDR3 residues: CASSQESGLGDTQYF. The CDR3 coding sequence is TGCGCCAGCAGCCAAGAATCGGGGCTCGGAGATACGCAGTATTTT. The chain is built from TRBV4-3 and TRBJ2-3, with D tentatively TRBD1 or TRBD2 (5 bases each). Germline assignment: CDR1 LGHNA and CDR2 YSLEER. The CDR3 runs to 15 residues. V was trimmed by 0 bases and J by 5 bases, leaving 12 bases between them.

V gene TRBV6-5 combines with J gene TRBJ2-2, with 10 positions matching TRBD2. Germline V lookup: CDR1 MNHEY, CDR2 SVGAGI. CDR3 length: 15 residues. With 3 bases clipped from V and 9 bases from J, the junction kept 7 bases outside the gene matches. The DNA of the CDR3 is TGTGCCAGCAGTTATAGCGGGGGGACTGTCCGGGAGCTGTTTTTT. Its translation is CASSYSGGTVRELFF.

The chain carries TRBV5-5 and TRBJ2-7; 11 bases are shared with TRBD2. This CDR3 region has 18 residues. CDR1 is SGHKS and CDR2 is YYEKEE in the germline V gene (reference sequence). The V gene end was trimmed by 2 bases and the J gene end by 4 bases; junction bases not matched to a gene: 14. Here the CDR3 DNA reads TGTGCCAGCAGCTTTGGAGGAAATAGCGGGAGGGCCGGGTACGAGCAGTACTTC. Translated: CASSFGGNSGRAGYEQYF.